This T cell receptor (beta chain) was profiled in a study of CD4+ T cells in melanoma. This CDR3 comprises 14 residues. V lost 2 bases to trimming and J lost 2 bases, with 10 bases between them. Germline CDR1 is LGHNA and CDR2 is YNFKEQ. With respect to this clone: Its antigen remains unidentified.

The study, taken as a whole, reports: Neoantigen-specific CD4+ T cells in melanoma reportedly had diverse differentiation states. A reported correlation linked neoantigen-specific CD4+ T cells to CD8+, macrophage and B cell function.

Using immunoSEQ multiplex PCR, the repertoire was profiled, and TCRdb retains in-frame clones only, with some absent. The data hold 6,000 to 8,500 clones, with around 60% observed a single time. Source material: cells from a culture (not recorded whether cultured in vitro). This chain links TRBV4-2 with TRBJ2-7; D unclear. This clonotype was obtained from a human donor with melanoma. CDR3 residues: CASSQRVEAYEQYF. The CDR3 region has the DNA TGTGCCAGCAGCCAAAGGGTAGAGGCCTACGAGCAGTACTTC.